The entry below gives a single T cell receptor beta chain sequence along with its context. Sequencing used immunoSEQ multiplex PCR; TCRdb keeps in-frame clones, though not all of them. The data hold about 68,000 clones, with about 91% observed a single time. The entry originates in a study of T cell changes during pregnancy in multiple sclerosis. CDR3 length: 20 residues. Trimming cost V 3 bases and J 3 bases; bases outside gene matches: 15. Germline lookup yields CDR1 LGHNA and CDR2 YSLEER. The chain uses TRBV4-3 and TRBJ2-4; 12 bases fit TRBD2. This TCR came from a female donor in good health, enrolled as a control in a pregnancy study. The sequencing used peripheral blood, collected in the second trimester of pregnancy. CDR3 sequence (DNA): TGCGCCAGCAGCCAGGGGGTCGGGACTAGCGGGTACGGAGGCAAAAACATTCAGTACTTC. Translating it yields CASSQGVGTSGYGGKNIQYF.